The clone carrying this T cell receptor beta chain was observed a few times. The antigen is undetermined. The data were taken from a study of CD8 T cells in ankylosing spondylitis. Study observations and caveats: Characteristic of ankylosing spondylitis blood, it appeared, was a TCR beta motif comprising about eight highly homologous variants. Matched ankylosing spondylitis synovial fluid reportedly contained a significantly enriched population of disease-linked clones. Disease-linked clones were found to be CD8+ and relatively rare in peripheral blood. Previously reported in reactive arthritis synovial fluid and blood were some of the motif variants.

The CDR3 is made up of 13 amino acids. The germline CDR1 and CDR2 sequences are SGHRS and YFSETQ. V shed 7 bases and J 7 bases; nucleotides not matched to a gene: 11. Researchers built TCR beta libraries using quantitative 5'-RACE with molecular barcodes. TCRdb processed the 5' RACE reads anew with MiXCR; each CDR3 protein has one entry. The data contain about 210,000 distinct CDR3 sequences, about 6.7% of them singletons. This TCR was recovered from a male donor with ankylosing spondylitis. Sequencing was done on a sample of blood, either unsorted or a sorted T cell fraction (not recorded which). The chain is built from TRBV5-1 and TRBJ2-7; TRBD1 matches at 7 bases. The DNA for the CDR3 is TGCGCCAGCTCCGAGACAGGGCCGGAAGAGCAGTACTTC. It yields the protein CASSETGPEEQYF.